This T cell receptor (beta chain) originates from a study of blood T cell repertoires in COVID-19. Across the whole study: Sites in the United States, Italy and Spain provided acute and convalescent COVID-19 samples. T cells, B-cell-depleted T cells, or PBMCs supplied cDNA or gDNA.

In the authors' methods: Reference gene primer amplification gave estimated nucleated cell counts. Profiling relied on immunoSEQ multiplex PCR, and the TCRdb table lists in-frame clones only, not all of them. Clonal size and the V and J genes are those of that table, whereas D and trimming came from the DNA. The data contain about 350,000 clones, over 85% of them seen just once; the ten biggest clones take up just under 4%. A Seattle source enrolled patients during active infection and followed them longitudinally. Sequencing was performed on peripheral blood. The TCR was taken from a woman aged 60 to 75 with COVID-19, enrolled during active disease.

The CDR3 DNA sequence: TGTGCCAGCAGCCAAAGACAGATCTCAGATACGCAGTATTTT. It codes for CASSQRQISDTQYF. V gene TRBV14 combines with J gene TRBJ2-3; tentative D call: TRBD1 (5 bases). V shed 2 bases and J shed 4 bases, with 10 bases lying between them. Per the germline V gene, CDR1 is SGHDN and CDR2 is FVKESK. The CDR3 covers 14 residues. Full variable domain (remainder filled in from reference TRBV14 and TRBJ2-3): EAGVTQFPSHSVIEKGQTVTLRCDPISGHDNLYWYRRVMGKEIKFLLHFVKESKQDESGMPNNRFLAERTGGTYSTLKVQPAELEDSGVYFCASSQRQISDTQYFGPGTRLTVL.